This entry features one T cell receptor (beta chain) sequence. These data come from a study of T cell changes during pregnancy in multiple sclerosis. The V end was cut by 1 base, the J end by 4 bases, with 5 bases between. The germline V gene has CDR1 LNHDA and CDR2 SQIVND (reference sequence). CDR3 size: 12 residues. Clones were sequenced by immunoSEQ multiplex PCR, and TCRdb holds only the in-frame ones, with some missing. The repertoire includes fewer than 70,000 clones, approximately 92% of them detected once, and 1.4% sits in the top ten. This chain connects TRBV19 to TRBJ2-7, with D hard to call. Material: peripheral blood, obtained in the second trimester of pregnancy. This receptor was obtained from a female donor with multiple sclerosis, enrolled in a pregnancy study. The DNA for the CDR3 is TGTGCCAGTAGTATAGCTGAGTACGAGCAGTACTTC. Translated: CASSIAEYEQYF. The whole variable domain, filled in from reference TRBV19 and TRBJ2-7, reads DGGITQSPKYLFRKEGQNVTLSCEQNLNHDAMYWYRQDPGQGLRLIYYSQIVNDFQKGDIAEGYSVSREKKESFPLTVTSAQKNPTAFYLCASSIAEYEQYFGPGTRLTVT.